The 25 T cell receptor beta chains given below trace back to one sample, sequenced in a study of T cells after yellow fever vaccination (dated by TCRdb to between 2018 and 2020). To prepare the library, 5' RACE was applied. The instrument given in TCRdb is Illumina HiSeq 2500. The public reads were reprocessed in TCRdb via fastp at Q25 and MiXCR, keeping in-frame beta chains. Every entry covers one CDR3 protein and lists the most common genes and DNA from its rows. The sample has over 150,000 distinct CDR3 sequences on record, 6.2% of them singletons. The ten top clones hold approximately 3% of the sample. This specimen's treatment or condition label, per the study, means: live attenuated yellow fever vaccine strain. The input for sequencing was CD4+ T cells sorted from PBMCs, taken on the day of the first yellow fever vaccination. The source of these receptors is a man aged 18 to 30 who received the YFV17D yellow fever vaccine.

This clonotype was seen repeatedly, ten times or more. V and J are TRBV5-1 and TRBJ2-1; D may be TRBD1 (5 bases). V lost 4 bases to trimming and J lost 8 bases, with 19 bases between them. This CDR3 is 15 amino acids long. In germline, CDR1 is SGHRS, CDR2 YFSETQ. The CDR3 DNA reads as TGCGCCAGCAGCCAAGGGGATCCCGCAATCGATGAGCAGTTCTTC. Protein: CASSQGDPAIDEQFF.

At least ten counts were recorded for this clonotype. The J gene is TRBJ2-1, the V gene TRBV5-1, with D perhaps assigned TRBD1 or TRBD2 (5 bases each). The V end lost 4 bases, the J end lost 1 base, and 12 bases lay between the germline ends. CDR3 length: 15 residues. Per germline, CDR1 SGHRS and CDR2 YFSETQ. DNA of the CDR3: TGCGCCAGCAGCCGGGGCCTTGCGTCCTACAATGAGCAGTTCTTC. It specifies CASSRGLASYNEQFF.

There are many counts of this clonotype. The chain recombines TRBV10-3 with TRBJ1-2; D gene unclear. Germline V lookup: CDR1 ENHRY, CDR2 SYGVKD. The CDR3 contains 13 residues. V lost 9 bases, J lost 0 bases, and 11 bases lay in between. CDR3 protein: CAISGSTNYGYTF. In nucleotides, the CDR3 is TGTGCCATTTCAGGATCTACTAACTATGGCTACACCTTC.

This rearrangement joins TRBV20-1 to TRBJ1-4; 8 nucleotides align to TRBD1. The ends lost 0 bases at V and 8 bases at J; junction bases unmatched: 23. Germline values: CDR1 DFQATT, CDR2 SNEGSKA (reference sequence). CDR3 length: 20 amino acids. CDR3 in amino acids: CSARDLGARGHRTLEEKLFF. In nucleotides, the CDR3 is TGCAGTGCTAGAGATCTAGGGGCCAGGGGGCACCGCACGCTAGAGGAAAAACTGTTTTTT.

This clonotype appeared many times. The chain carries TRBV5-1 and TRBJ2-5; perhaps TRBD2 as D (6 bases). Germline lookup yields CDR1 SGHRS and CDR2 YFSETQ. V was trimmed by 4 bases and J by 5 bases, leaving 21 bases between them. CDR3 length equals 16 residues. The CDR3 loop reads CASSPEAGHVGETQYF. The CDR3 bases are TGCGCCAGCAGCCCGGAAGCGGGCCATGTGGGGGAGACCCAGTACTTC.

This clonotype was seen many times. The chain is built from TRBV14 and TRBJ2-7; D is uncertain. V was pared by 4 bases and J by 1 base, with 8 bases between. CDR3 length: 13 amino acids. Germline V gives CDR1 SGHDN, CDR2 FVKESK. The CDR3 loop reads CASSPAVSYEQYF. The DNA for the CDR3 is TGTGCCAGCAGCCCGGCGGTGTCCTACGAGCAGTACTTC.

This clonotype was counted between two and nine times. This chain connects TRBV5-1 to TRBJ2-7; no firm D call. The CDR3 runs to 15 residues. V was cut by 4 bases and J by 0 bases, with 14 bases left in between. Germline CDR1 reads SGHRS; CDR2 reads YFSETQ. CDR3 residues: CASSVQPPPSYEQYF. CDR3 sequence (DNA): TGCGCCAGCAGCGTCCAACCGCCCCCCTCCTACGAGCAGTACTTC.

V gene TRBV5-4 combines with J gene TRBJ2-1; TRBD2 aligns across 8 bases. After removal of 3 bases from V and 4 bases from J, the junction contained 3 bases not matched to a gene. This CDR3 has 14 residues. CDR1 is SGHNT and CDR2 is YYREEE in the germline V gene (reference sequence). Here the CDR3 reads CASSSGTSYNEQFF. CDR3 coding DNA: TGTGCCAGCAGCTCCGGGACTAGTTACAATGAGCAGTTCTTC.

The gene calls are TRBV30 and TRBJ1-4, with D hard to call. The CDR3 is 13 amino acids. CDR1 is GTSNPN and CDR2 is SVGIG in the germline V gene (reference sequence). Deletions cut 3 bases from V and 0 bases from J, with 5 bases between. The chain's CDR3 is CAWRGATNEKLFF. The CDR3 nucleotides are TGTGCCTGGAGGGGAGCAACTAATGAAAAACTGTTTTTT.

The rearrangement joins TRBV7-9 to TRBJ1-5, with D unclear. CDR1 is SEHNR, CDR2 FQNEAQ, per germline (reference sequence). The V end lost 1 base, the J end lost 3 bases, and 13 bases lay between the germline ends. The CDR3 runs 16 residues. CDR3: CASSLGSTTDNQPQHF. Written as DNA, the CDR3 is TGTGCCAGCAGCTTAGGGAGCACAACAGACAATCAGCCCCAGCATTTT.

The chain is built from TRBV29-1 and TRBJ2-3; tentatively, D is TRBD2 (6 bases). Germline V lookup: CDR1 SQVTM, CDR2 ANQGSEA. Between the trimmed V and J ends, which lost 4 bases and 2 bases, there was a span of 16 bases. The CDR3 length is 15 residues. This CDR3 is CSVGDSGRPTDTQYF. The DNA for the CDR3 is TGCAGCGTTGGCGATAGCGGAAGACCCACAGATACGCAGTATTTT.

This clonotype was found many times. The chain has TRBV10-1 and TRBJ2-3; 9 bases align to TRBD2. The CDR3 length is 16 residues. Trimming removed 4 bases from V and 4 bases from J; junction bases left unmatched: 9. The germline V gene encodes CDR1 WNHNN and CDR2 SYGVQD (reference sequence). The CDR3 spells CASSGRGTSTADTQYF. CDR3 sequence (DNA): TGCGCCAGCAGTGGACGGGGGACTAGCACCGCAGATACGCAGTATTTT.

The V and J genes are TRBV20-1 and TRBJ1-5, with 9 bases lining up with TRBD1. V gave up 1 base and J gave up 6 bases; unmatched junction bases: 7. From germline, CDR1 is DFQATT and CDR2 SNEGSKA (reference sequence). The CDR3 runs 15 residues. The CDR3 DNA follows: TGCAGTGCTAGAGGGACAGGGGCGGCTCGTCAGCCCCAGCATTTT. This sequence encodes CSARGTGAARQPQHF.

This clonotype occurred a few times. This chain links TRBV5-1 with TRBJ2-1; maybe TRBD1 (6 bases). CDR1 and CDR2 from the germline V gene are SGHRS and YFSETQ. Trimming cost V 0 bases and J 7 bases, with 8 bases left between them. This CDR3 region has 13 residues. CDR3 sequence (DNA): TGCGCCAGCAGCTTGGGCCAGGGGAATGAGCAGTTCTTC. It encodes CASSLGQGNEQFF.

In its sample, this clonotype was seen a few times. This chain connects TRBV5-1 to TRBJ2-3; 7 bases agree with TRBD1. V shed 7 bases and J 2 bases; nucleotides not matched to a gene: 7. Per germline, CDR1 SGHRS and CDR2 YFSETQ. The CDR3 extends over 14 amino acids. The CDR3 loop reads CASGPDRHTDTQYF. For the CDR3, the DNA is TGCGCCAGCGGCCCGGACAGGCACACAGATACGCAGTATTTT.

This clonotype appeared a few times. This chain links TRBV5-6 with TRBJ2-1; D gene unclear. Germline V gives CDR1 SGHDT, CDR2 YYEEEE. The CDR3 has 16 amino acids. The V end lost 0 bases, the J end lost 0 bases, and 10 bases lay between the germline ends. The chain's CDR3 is CASSLVLSTSYNEQFF. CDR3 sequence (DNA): TGTGCCAGCAGCTTGGTTCTATCGACCTCCTACAATGAGCAGTTCTTC. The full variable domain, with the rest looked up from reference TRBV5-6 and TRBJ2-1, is DAGVTQSPTHLIKTRGQQVTLRCSPKSGHDTVSWYQQALGQGPQFIFQYYEEEERQRGNFPDRFSGHQFPNYSSELNVNALLLGDSALYLCASSLVLSTSYNEQFFGPGTRLTVL.

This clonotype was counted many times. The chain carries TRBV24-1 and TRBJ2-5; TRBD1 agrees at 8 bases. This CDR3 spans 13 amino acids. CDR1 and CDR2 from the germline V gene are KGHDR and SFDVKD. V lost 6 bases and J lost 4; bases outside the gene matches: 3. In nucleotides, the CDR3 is TGTGCCACCAGTCAGGGGGCGAGAGAGACCCAGTACTTC. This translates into CATSQGARETQYF.

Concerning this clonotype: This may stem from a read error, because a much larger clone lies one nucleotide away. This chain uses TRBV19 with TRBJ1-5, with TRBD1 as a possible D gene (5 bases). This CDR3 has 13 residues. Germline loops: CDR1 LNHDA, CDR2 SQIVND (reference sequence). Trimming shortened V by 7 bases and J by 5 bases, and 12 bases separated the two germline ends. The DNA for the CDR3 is TGTGCCAGTACGCAGGGCTGGCATCAGCCCCAGCATTTT. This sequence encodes CASTQGWHQPQHF.

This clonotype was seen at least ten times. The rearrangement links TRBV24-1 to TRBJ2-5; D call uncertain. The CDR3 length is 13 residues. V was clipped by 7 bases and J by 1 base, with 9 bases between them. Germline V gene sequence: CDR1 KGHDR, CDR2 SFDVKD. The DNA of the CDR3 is TGTGCCACCAGCGGAATATTCCAAGAGACCCAGTACTTC. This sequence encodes CATSGIFQETQYF.

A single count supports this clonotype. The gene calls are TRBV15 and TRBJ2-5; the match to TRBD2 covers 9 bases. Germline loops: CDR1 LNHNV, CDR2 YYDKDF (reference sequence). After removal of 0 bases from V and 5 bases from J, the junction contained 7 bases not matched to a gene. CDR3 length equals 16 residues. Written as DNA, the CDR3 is TGTGCCACCAGCAGAGATCCCCTAGCGGGAAATGAGACCCAGTACTTC. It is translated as CATSRDPLAGNETQYF.

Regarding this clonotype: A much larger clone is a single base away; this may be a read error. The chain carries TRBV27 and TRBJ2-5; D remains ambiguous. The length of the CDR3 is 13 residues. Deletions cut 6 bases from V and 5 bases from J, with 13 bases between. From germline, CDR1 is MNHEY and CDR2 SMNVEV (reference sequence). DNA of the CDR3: TGTGCCAGCAGACCACGTCCGGCCGAGACCCAGTACTTC. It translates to CASRPRPAETQYF.

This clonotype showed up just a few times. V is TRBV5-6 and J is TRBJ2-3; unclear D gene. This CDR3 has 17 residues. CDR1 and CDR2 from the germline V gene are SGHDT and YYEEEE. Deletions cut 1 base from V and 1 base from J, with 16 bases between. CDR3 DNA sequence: TGTGCCAGCAGCTTGTCCCTGACCCGGTTGGGCACAGATACGCAGTATTTT. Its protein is CASSLSLTRLGTDTQYF.

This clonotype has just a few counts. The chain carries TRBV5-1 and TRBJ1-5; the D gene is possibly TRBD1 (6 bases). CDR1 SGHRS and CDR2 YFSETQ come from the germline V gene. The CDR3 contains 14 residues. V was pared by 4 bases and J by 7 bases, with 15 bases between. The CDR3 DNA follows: TGCGCCAGCAGCATCACAGGGCGGGAACAGCCCCAGCATTTT. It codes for CASSITGREQPQHF.

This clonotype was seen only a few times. This CDR3 is CASSPSVSGMNEQYF. Here the CDR3 DNA reads TGTGCCAGCAGCCCCTCGGTAAGCGGGATGAACGAGCAGTACTTC. The gene calls are TRBV5-4 and TRBJ2-7; 7 bases line up with TRBD2. Germline loops: CDR1 SGHNT, CDR2 YYREEE (reference sequence). This CDR3 spans 15 amino acids. The ends lost 4 bases at V and 5 bases at J; junction bases unmatched: 12.

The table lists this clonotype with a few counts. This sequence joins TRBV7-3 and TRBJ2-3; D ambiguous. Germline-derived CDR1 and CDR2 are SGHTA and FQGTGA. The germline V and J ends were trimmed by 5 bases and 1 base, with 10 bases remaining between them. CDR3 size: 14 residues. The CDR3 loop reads CASSPSSGTDTQYF. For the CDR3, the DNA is TGTGCCAGCAGCCCATCGTCTGGCACAGATACGCAGTATTTT.